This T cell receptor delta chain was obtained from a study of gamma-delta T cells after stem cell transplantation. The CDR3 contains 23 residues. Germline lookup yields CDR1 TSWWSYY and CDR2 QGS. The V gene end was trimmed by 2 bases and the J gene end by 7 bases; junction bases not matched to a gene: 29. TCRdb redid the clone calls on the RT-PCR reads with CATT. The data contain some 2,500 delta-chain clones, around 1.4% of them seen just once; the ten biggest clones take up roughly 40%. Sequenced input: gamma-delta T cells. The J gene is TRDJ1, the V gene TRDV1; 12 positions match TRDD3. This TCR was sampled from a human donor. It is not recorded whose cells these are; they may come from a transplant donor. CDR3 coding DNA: TGTGCTCTTGGGGAAGGGCCCCCCTCCGACTGGGGGATACCTTTGGGCCTGCACCTTAAACTCATCTTT. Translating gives CALGEGPPSDWGIPLGLHLKLIF.